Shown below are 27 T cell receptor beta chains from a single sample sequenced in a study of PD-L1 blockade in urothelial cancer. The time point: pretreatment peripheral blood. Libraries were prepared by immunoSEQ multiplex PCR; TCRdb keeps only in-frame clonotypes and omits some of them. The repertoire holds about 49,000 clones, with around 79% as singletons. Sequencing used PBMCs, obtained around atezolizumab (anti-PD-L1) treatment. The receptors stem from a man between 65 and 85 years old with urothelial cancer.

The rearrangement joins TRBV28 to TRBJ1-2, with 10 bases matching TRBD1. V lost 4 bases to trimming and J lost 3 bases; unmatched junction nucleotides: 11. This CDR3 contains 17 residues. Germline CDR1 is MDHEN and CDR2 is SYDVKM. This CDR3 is CASSSFYRDRGHYGYTF. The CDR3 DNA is TGTGCCAGCAGTTCCTTTTACCGGGACAGGGGACACTATGGCTACACCTTC.

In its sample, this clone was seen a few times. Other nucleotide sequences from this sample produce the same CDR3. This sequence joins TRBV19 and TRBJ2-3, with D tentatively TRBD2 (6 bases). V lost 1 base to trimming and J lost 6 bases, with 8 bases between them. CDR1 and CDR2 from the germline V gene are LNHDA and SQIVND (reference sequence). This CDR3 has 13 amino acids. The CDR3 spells CASSIAGADTQYF. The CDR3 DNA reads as TGTGCCAGTAGTATAGCGGGAGCGGATACGCAGTATTTT.

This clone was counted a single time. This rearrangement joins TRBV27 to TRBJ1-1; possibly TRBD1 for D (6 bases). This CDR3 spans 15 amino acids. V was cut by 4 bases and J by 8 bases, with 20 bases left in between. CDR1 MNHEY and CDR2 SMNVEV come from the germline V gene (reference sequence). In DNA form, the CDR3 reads TGTGCCAGCAGTTCACTATCTTCTCGGACAGCCGAAGCTTTCTTT. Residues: CASSSLSSRTAEAFF.

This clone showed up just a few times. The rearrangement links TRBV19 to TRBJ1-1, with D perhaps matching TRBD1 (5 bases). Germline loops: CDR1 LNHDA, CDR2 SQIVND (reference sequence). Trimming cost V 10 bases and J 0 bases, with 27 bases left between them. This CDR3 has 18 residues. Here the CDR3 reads CATKWGLGGGRLNTEAFF. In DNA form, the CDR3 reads TGTGCCACAAAGTGGGGACTTGGAGGTGGGAGACTGAACACTGAAGCTTTCTTT.

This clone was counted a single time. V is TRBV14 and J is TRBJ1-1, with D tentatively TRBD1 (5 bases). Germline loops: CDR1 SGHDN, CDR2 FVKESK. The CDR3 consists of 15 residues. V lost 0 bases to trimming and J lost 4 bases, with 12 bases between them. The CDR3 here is CASSQDLGGGTEAFF. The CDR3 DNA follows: TGTGCCAGCAGCCAAGATTTGGGGGGAGGCACTGAAGCTTTCTTT.

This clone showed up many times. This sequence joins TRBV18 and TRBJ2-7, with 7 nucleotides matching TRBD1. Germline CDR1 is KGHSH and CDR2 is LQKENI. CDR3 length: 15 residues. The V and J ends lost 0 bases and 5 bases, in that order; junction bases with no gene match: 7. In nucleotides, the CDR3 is TGTGCCAGCTCACCACCCGACAGGGCCGTCGACGAGCAGTACTTC. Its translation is CASSPPDRAVDEQYF.

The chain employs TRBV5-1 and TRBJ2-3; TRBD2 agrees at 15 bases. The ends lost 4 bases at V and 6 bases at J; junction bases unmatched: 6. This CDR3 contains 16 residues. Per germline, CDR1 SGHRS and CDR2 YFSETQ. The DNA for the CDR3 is TGCGCCAGCAGCCCGGGACTAGCGGGAGGACTTGATACGCAGTATTTT. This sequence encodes CASSPGLAGGLDTQYF.

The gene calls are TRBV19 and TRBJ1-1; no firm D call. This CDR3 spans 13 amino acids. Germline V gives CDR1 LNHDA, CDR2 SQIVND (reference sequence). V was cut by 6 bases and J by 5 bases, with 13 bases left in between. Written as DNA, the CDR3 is TGTGCCAGTAGACTGACCCCGCGGACTGAAGCTTTCTTT. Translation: CASRLTPRTEAFF.

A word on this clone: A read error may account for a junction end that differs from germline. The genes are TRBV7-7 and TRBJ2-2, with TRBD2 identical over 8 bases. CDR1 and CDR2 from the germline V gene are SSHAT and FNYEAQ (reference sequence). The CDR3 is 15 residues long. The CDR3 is CASRPTSGNTGELFF. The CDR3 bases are TGTGCTAGCAGACCTACTAGCGGGAACACCGGGGAGCTGTTTTTT.

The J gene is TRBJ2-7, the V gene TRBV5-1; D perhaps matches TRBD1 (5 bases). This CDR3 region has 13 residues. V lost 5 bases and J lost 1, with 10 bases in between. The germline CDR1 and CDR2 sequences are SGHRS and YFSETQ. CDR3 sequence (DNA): TGCGCCAGCAGATCCAGGGATTCCTACGAGCAGTACTTC. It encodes CASRSRDSYEQYF. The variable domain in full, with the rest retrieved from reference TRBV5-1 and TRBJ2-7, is KAGVTQTPRYLIKTRGQQVTLSCSPISGHRSVSWYQQTPGQGLQFLFEYFSETQRNKGNFPGRFSGRQFSNSRSEMNVSTLELGDSALYLCASRSRDSYEQYFGPGTRLTVT.

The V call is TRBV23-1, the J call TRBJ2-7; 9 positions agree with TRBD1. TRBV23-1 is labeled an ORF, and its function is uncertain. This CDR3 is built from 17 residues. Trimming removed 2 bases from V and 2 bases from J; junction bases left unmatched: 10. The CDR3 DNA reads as TGCGCCAGCAGTCAAAATGATGCCCGACAGGGGGCCTACGAGCAGTACTTC. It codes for CASSQNDARQGAYEQYF.

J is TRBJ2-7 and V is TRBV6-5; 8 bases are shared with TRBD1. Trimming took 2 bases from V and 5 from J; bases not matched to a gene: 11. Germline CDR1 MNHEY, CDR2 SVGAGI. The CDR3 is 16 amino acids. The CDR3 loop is CASSYHGQGLSNEQYF. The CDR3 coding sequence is TGTGCCAGCAGTTACCACGGACAGGGTTTGTCCAACGAGCAGTACTTC.

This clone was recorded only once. The CDR3 DNA is TGTGCCAGCAGCTTTAATCGAGCTAATGAAAAACTGTTTTTT. Its translation is CASSFNRANEKLFF. V gene TRBV7-9 combines with J gene TRBJ1-4; D gene ambiguous. The V gene lost 3 bases and the J gene lost 3 bases, with 8 bases spanning the gap. This CDR3 has 14 residues. Germline V lookup: CDR1 SEHNR, CDR2 FQNEAQ (reference sequence).

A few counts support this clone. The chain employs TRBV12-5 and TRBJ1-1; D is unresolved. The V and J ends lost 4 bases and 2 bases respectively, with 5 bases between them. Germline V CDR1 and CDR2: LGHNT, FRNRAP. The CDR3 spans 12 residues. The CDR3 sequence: CASGSYNTEAFF. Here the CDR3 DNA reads TGTGCTAGTGGTTCCTATAACACTGAAGCTTTCTTT.

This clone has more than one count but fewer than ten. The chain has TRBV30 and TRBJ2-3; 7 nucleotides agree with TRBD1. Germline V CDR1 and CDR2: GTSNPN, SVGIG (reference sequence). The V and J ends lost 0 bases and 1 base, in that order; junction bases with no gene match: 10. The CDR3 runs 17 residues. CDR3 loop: CAWSVPTGSARTDTQYF. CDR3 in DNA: TGTGCCTGGAGTGTTCCGACAGGGAGCGCTCGCACAGATACGCAGTATTTT.

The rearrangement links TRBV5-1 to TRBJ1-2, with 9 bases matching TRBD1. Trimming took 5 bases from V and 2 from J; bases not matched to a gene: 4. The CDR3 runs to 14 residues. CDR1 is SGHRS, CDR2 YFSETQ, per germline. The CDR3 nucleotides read TGCGCCAGCAGTTTAGGACAGGGGAACTATGGCTACACCTTC. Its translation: CASSLGQGNYGYTF.

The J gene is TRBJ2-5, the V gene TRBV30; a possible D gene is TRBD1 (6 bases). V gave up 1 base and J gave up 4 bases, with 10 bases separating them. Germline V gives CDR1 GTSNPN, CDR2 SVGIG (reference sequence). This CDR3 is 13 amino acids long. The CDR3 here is CAWSEGVGETQYF. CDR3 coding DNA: TGTGCCTGGAGTGAGGGGGTTGGAGAGACCCAGTACTTC.

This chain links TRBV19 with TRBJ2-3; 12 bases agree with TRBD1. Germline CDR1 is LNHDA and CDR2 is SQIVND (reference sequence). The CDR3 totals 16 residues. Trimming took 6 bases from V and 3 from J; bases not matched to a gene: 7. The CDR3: CASSGRDRGLTDTQYF. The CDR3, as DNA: TGTGCCAGTAGCGGTCGGGACAGGGGGCTTACAGATACGCAGTATTTT. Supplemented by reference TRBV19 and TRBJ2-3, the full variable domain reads DGGITQSPKYLFRKEGQNVTLSCEQNLNHDAMYWYRQDPGQGLRLIYYSQIVNDFQKGDIAEGYSVSREKKESFPLTVTSAQKNPTAFYLCASSGRDRGLTDTQYFGPGTRLTVL.

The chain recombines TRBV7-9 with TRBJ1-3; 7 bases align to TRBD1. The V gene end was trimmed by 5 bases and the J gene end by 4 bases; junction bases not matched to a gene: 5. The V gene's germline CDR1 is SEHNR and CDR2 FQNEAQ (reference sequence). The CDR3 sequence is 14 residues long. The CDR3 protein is CASSAPGGGNTIYF. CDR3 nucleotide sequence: TGTGCCAGCAGCGCTCCAGGGGGAGGAAACACCATATATTTT.

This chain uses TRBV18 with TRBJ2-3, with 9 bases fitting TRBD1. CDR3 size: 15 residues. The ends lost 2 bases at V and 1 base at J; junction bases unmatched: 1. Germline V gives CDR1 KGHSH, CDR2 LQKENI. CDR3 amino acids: CASSPGTGRTDTQYF. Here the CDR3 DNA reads TGTGCCAGCTCACCAGGGACAGGGCGCACAGATACGCAGTATTTT.

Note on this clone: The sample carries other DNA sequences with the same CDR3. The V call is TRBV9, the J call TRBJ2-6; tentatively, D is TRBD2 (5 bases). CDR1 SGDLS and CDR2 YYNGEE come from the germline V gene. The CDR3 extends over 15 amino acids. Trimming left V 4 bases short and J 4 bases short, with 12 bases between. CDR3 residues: CASSPEAAGANVLTF. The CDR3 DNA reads TGTGCCAGCAGCCCCGAAGCGGCCGGGGCCAACGTCCTGACTTTC.

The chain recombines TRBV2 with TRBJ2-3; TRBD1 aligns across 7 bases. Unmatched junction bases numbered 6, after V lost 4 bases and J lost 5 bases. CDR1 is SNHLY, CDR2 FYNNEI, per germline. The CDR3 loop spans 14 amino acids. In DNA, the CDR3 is TGTGCCAGCAGTGTAGACAGGGTCGGAGATACGCAGTATTTT. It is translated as CASSVDRVGDTQYF.

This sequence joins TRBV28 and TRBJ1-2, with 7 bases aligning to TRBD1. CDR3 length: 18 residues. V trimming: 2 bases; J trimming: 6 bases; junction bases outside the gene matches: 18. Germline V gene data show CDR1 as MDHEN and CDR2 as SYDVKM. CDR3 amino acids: CASSLDLRWPGQQDGYTF. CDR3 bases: TGTGCCAGCAGTTTAGACCTCCGTTGGCCGGGACAGCAGGATGGCTACACCTTC.

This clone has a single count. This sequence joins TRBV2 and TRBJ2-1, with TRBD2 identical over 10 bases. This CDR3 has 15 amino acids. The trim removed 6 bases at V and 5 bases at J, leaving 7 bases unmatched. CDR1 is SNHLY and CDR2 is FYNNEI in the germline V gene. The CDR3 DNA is TGTGCCAGCAGCGAGGATCTAGCGGGAGACAATGAGCAGTTCTTC. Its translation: CASSEDLAGDNEQFF.

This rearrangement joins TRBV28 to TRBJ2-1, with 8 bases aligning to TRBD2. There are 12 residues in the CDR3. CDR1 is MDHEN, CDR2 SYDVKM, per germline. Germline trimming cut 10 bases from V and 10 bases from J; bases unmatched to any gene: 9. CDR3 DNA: TGTGCCACGGGGGGGGCCGTATCGGAGCAGTTCTTC. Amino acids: CATGGAVSEQFF.

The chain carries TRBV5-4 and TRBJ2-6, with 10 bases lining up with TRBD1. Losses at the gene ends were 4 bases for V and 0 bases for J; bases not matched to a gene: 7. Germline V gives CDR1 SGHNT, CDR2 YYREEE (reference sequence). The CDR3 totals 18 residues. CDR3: CASSPPGTGASGANVLTF. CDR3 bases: TGTGCCAGCAGCCCCCCCGGGACAGGGGCCTCTGGGGCCAACGTCCTGACTTTC.

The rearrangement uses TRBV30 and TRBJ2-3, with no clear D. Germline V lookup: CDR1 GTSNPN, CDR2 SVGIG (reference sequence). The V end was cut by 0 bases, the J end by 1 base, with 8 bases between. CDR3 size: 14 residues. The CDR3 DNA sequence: TGTGCCTGGAGTGTATCCCTCCGCACAGATACGCAGTATTTT. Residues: CAWSVSLRTDTQYF.